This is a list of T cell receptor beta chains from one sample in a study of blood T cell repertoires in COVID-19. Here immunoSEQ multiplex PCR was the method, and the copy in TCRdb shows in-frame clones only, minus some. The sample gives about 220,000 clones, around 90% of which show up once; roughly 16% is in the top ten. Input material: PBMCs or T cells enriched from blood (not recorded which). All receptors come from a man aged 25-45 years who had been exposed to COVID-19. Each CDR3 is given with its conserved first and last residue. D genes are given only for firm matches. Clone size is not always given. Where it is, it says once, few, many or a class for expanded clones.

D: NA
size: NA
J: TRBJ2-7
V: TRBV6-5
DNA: TGTGCCAGCAGTCCTCAGGGTTCCGAGCAGTACTTC
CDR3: CASSPQGSEQYF

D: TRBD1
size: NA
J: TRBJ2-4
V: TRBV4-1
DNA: TGCGCCAGCAGCCAATTCCCAGGATCAGGGGGCGGACGACTAGCCAAAAACATTCAGTACTTC
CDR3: CASSQFPGSGGGRLAKNIQYF

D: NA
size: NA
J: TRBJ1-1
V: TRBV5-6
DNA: TGTGCCAGCAGCTTGACGTGGACAAGCACTGAAGCTTTCTTT
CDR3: CASSLTWTSTEAFF

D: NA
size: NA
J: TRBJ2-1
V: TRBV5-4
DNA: TGTGCCATCCGGGGCCCGGGGGTCTATAAGCAGTTCTTC
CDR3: CAIRGPGVYKQFF

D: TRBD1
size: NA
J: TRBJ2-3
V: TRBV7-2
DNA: TGTGCCAGCAGCTTAGGAGAGGGACAGTCATCCTTATGGAGGACGCAGTATTTT
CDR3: CASSLGEGQSSLWRTQYF

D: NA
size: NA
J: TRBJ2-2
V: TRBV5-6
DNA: TGTGCCAGCAGCCAACAGGGCCGGGGCACCGGGGAGCTGTTTTTT
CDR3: CASSQQGRGTGELFF

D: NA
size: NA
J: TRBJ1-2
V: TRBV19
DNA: TGTGCCAGTAGTGTTCTCGGGTCTCGCCTTTTTTATGGCTACACCTTC
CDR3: CASSVLGSRLFYGYTF

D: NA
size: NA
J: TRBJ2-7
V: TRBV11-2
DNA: TGTGCCAGCAGCATCGGTCCTGAAAAGTACGAGCAGTACTTC
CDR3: CASSIGPEKYEQYF

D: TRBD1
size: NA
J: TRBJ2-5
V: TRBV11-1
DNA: TGTGCCAGCAGTCCTAGGACAGGGGGAGCAGAGACCCAGTACTTC
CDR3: CASSPRTGGAETQYF

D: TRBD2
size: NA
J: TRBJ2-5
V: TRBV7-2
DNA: TGTGCCAGCAGCTCGCAAGTGGGGGAGGGAGAGACCCAGTACTTC
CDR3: CASSSQVGEGETQYF

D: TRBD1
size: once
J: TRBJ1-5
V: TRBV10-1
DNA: TGCGCCAGCAGTGGGTCCCGGGACAGGGTTTTAGGCAATCAGCCCCAGCATTTT
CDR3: CASSGSRDRVLGNQPQHF

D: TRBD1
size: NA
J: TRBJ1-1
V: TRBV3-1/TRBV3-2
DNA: TGTGCCAGCAACCCCAGGGGGGCGACTGAAGCTTTCTTT
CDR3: CASNPRGATEAFF

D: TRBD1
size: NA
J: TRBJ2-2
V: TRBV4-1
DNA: TGCGCCAGCAGAGACTTTGGGACAGGGGGATTGACCGGGGAGCTGTTTTTT
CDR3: CASRDFGTGGLTGELFF

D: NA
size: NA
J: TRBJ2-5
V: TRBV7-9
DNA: TGTGCCAGCAGCTTAGCGTCGGGAGGGGGCGAGAAAGAGACCCAGTACTTC
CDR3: CASSLASGGGEKETQYF

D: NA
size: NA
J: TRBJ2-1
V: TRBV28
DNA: TGTGCCAGCAGTGGTACTACATATGAGCAGTTCTTC
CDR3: CASSGTTYEQFF

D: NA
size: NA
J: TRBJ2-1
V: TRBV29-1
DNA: TGCAGCGTTGTTCCCTCCTCCTACAATGAGCAGTTCTTC
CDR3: CSVVPSSYNEQFF

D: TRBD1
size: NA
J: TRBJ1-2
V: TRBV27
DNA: TGTGCCAGCAGCCGAACCGGACAGGGAACCTATGGCTACACCTTC
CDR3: CASSRTGQGTYGYTF

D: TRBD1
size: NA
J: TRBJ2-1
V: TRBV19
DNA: TGTGCCAGTAGTGTACCGGGACAGGGGTCCGGTGAGCAGTTCTTC
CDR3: CASSVPGQGSGEQFF

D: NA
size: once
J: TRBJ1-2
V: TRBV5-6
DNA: TGTGCCAGCAGCTTGTACCAGGGGAATGGCTACACCTTC
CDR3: CASSLYQGNGYTF

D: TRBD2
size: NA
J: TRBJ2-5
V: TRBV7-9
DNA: TGTGCCAGCAGCTTCGGGGGGGAAGAGACCCAGTACTTC
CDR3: CASSFGGEETQYF

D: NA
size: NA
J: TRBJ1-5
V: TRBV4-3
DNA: TGCGCCAGCAGCCAAGGTGCGGGTTATAGCAATCAGCCCCAGCATTTT
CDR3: CASSQGAGYSNQPQHF

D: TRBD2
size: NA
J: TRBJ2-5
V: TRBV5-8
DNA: TGTGCCAGCAGTTTAGGACTAGCGGTCCAAGAGACCCAGTACTTC
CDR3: CASSLGLAVQETQYF

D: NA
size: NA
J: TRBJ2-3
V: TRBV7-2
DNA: TGTGCCAGCACTTCAGCAGATACGCAGTATTTT
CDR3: CASTSADTQYF

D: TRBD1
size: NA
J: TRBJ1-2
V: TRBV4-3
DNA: TGCGCCAGCAGCCAAGATCAGTTGGGACAGAGGTATGGCTACACCTTC
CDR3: CASSQDQLGQRYGYTF

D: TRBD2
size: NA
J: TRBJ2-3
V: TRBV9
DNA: TGTGCCAGCAGCGGGGGACTAGCTCGGACCGGGGATACGCAGTATTTT
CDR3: CASSGGLARTGDTQYF

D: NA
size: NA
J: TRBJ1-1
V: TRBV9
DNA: TGTGCCAGCAGCGTAGGGGGAGGGATGAACACTGAAGCTTTCTTT
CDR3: CASSVGGGMNTEAFF

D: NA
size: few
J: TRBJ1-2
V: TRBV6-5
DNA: TGTGCCAGCAGTTACGATTGGAGGGGTGGCTACACCTTC
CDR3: CASSYDWRGGYTF

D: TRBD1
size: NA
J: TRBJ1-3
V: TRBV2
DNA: TGTGCCAGCATTCTACAGGGGGCAAACACCATATATTTT
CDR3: CASILQGANTIYF

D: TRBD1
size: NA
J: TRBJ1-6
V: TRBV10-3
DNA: TGTGCCATCAGTGAGTCGACTCCTGGGGGGACAGGCGGTAATGGTTTGGCCCTCCACTTT
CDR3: CAISESTPGGTGGNGLALHF

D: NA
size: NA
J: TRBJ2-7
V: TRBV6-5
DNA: TGTGCCAGCAGTTACTCCAGGGACAACAACGAGCAGTACTTC
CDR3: CASSYSRDNNEQYF

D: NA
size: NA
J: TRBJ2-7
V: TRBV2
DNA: TGTGCCACCCAACCGGGATTATCCTACGAGCAGTACTTC
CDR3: CATQPGLSYEQYF

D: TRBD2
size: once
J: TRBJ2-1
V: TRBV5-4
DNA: TGTGCCAGCAGCTTGGTTAGCGGGGGGGCCTACAATGAGCAGTTCTTC
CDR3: CASSLVSGGAYNEQFF

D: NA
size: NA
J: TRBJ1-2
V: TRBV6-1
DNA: TGTGCCAGCAGTGAAGGACAAAGGGGGATCTATGGCTACACCTTC
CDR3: CASSEGQRGIYGYTF

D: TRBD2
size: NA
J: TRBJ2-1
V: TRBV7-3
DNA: TGTGCCAGCAGCGTAGCGGGGTTAAACAATGAGCAGTTCTTC
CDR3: CASSVAGLNNEQFF

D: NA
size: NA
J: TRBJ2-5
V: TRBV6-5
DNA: TGTGCCAGCAGTAGACCGCAGGGAGGCCAAGAGACCCAGTACTTC
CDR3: CASSRPQGGQETQYF

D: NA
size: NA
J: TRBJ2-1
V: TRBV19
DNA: TGTGCCAGCACGTCGTTTCCAGGATACAATGAGCAGTTCTTC
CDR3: CASTSFPGYNEQFF

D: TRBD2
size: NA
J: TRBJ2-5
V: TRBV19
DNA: TGTGCCAGTAGCACTAGCGTGGGGGAGACCCAGTACTTC
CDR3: CASSTSVGETQYF

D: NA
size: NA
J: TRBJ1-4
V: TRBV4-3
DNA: TGCGCCAGCAGCCAAGATGCCGGGGGGACTAATGAAAAACTGTTTTTT
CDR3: CASSQDAGGTNEKLFF

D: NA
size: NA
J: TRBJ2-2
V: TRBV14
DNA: TGTGCCAGCAGGCAGAAGAACACCGGGGAGCTGTTTTTT
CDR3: CASRQKNTGELFF

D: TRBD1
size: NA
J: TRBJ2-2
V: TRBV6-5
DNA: TGTGCCAGCAGCCTCGGGACAGGCACTAGCGGGGAGCTGTTTTTT
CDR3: CASSLGTGTSGELFF

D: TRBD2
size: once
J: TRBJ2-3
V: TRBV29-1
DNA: TGCAGCCTTAGCGGGGATACAGATACGCAGTATTTT
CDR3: CSLSGDTDTQYF

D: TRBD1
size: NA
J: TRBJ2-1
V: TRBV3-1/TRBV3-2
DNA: TGTGCCAGCAGCACCTACAGGGGTGGTGAGCAGTTCTTC
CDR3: CASSTYRGGEQFF

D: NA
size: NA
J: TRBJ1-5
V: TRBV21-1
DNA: TGTGCCAGCAGCAAGGGGGCCGGCAATCAGCCCCAGCATTTT
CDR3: CASSKGAGNQPQHF

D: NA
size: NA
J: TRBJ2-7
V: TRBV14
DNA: TGTGCCAGCAGCCCAGTTCAGTACGAGCAGTACTTC
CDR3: CASSPVQYEQYF

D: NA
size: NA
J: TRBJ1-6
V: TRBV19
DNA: TGTGCCAGTAGTAGGGCCCTCTCCGGCAATTCACCCCTCCACTTT
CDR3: CASSRALSGNSPLHF

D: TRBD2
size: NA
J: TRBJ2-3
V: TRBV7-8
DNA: TGTGCCAGCAGCCCCATCAGACTAGCGAGCACAGATACGCAGTATTTT
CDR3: CASSPIRLASTDTQYF

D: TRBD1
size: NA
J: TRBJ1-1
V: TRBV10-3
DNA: TGTGCCATCAGTGAAAGACAGGGGGCCATAAACACTGAAGCTTTCTTT
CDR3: CAISERQGAINTEAFF

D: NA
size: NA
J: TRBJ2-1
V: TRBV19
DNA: TGTGCCAGTAGTCCCCACCGGTCGGAGGGGCGCTTATCGAATGAGCAGTTCTTC
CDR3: CASSPHRSEGRLSNEQFF

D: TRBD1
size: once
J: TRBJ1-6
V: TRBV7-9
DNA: TGTGCCAGCAGCTTAATCGCAGGGGGCAATTCACCCCTCCACTTT
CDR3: CASSLIAGGNSPLHF

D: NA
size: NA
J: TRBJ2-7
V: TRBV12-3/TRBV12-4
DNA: TGTGCCAGCAGGGAGGACGACTCCTACGAGCAGTACTTC
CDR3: CASREDDSYEQYF

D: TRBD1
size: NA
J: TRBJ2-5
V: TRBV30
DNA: TGTGCCTGGAGTGTAACAGGGGGAGGCCCGGAGACCCAGTACTTC
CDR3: CAWSVTGGGPETQYF

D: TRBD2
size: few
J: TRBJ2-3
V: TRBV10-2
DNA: TGCGCCAGCAGTGAGTCGGGACTAGATCCAGATACGCAGTATTTT
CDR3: CASSESGLDPDTQYF

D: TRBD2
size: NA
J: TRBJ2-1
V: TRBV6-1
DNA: TGTGCCAGCAGTGAACGACTAGCGGGGAGGGGTGAGCAGTTCTTC
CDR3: CASSERLAGRGEQFF

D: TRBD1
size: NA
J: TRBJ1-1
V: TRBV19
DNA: TGTGCCAGTCTAGGGACAGGGAGGAACACTGAAGCTTTCTTT
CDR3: CASLGTGRNTEAFF

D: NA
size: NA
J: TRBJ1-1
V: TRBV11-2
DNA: TGTGCCAGCAGCTTAGACCCTTCCACTGAAGCTTTCTTT
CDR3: CASSLDPSTEAFF

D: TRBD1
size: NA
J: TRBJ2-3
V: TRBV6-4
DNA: TGTGCCAGCAGTGACTCGACAGGGAAGGGCACAGATACGCAGTATTTT
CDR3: CASSDSTGKGTDTQYF

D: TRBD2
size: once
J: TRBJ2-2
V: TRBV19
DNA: TGTGCCAGTTTGAAAGACATCCGGGGGGGCAGACCAAACACCGGGGAGCTGTTTTTT
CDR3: CASLKDIRGGRPNTGELFF

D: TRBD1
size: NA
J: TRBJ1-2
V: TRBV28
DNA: TGTGCCAGCAAAAAATCGACAGGGCCAAGGGGCTACACCTTC
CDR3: CASKKSTGPRGYTF